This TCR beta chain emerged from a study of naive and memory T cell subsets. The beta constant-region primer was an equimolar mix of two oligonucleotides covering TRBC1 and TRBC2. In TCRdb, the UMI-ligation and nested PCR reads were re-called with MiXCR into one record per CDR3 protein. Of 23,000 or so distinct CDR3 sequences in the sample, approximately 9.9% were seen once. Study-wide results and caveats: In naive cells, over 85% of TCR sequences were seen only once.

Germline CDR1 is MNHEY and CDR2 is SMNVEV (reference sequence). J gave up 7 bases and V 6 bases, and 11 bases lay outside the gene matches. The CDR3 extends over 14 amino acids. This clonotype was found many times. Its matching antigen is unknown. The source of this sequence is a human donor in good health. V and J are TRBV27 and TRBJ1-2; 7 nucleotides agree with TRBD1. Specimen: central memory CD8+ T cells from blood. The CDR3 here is CASRTSTGWSGYTF. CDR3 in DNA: TGTGCCAGCAGGACCTCGACAGGGTGGTCTGGCTACACCTTC.